Shown below are 18 T cell receptor beta chains from a single sample sequenced in a study of identical twins. TCRdb passed the 5' RACE reads through MiXCR, listing each CDR3 protein once. Of around 370,000 distinct CDR3 sequences in the sample, about 9% were seen once. What was sequenced was naive T cells sorted from blood. The source of these receptors is a woman in her forties or fifties in good health.

This clonotype was counted ten times or more. The CDR3 reads CASTWSFGGTYEQYF. CDR3 coding DNA: TGCGCCAGCACCTGGTCTTTCGGAGGGACCTACGAGCAGTACTTC. The chain links TRBV5-1 to TRBJ2-7; TRBD2 might be the D (6 bases). Germline CDR1 is SGHRS and CDR2 is YFSETQ. The CDR3 runs 15 residues. Trimming stripped 6 bases from V and 2 bases from J, with 18 bases between.

This clonotype was seen repeatedly, ten times or more. The CDR3 DNA reads as TGTGCCATCGGGGGTGGGGGCGCCTACGAGCAGTACTTC. It yields the protein CAIGGGGAYEQYF. The rearrangement links TRBV10-3 to TRBJ2-7, with a possible D match to TRBD1 (6 bases). The CDR3 has 13 amino acids. The germline V gene encodes CDR1 ENHRY and CDR2 SYGVKD. The V and J ends lost 8 bases and 2 bases respectively, with 13 bases between them.

This clonotype appeared many times. The chain combines TRBV10-3 with TRBJ2-7, with a weak D call TRBD1 (6 bases). This CDR3 is 14 amino acids long. CDR1 and CDR2 (germline): ENHRY, SYGVKD. V was cut by 3 bases and J by 3 bases, with 12 bases left in between. CDR3 sequence: CAISEWTEHYEQYF. CDR3 bases: TGTGCCATCAGTGAATGGACAGAACACTACGAGCAGTACTTC.

This rearrangement joins TRBV18 to TRBJ2-3, with D possibly TRBD1 on 5 matching bases. Germline assignment: CDR1 KGHSH and CDR2 LQKENI. Trimming stripped 3 bases from V and 0 bases from J, with 16 bases between. This CDR3 spans 17 amino acids. The CDR3 loop reads CASSPRSRQLSTDTQYF. The CDR3 DNA sequence: TGTGCCAGCTCACCTCGATCGCGACAGCTCAGCACAGATACGCAGTATTTT.

This clonotype has at least ten counts. V gene TRBV10-2 combines with J gene TRBJ2-2, with 13 bases matching TRBD2. CDR3 size: 15 residues. Per the germline V gene, CDR1 is WSHSY and CDR2 is SAAADI. The trim removed 7 bases at V and 5 bases at J, leaving 4 bases unmatched. CDR3 residues: CASTPGLAGTGELFF. CDR3 sequence (DNA): TGCGCCAGCACCCCGGGACTAGCGGGAACCGGGGAGCTGTTTTTT.

The genes are TRBV12-3 or TRBV12-4 and TRBJ2-1; the D gene is possibly TRBD2 (6 bases). CDR3 length: 14 residues. The V end was cut by 5 bases, the J end by 5 bases, with 13 bases between. CDR3 nucleotides: TGTGCCAGCAGTCCCTTGCGGGACCACAATGAGCAGTTCTTC. Its protein product is CASSPLRDHNEQFF.

In its sample, this clonotype was seen many times. V gene TRBV14 combines with J gene TRBJ2-2; D perhaps matches TRBD2 (6 bases). The CDR3 runs 16 residues. Germline lookup yields CDR1 SGHDN and CDR2 FVKESK. Trimming took off 3 bases at V and 1 base at J, with 12 bases between the two ends. For the CDR3, the DNA is TGTGCCAGCAGCCAGTGGCGTAGCGGGAACACCGGGGAGCTGTTTTTT. Residues: CASSQWRSGNTGELFF. The complete variable domain, with remaining parts taken from reference TRBV14 and TRBJ2-2, reads EAGVTQFPSHSVIEKGQTVTLRCDPISGHDNLYWYRRVMGKEIKFLLHFVKESKQDESGMPNNRFLAERTGGTYSTLKVQPAELEDSGVYFCASSQWRSGNTGELFFGEGSRLTVL.

This clonotype has more than one count but fewer than ten. V usage is TRBV7-8 and J usage is TRBJ2-1; 12 bases map to TRBD2. The CDR3 is made up of 11 amino acids. Germline CDR1 SGHVS, CDR2 FQNEAQ. CDR3 in amino acids: CSSGRADEQFF. CDR3 in DNA: TGTTCTAGCGGGAGGGCCGATGAGCAGTTCTTC.

This clonotype has a handful of counts. The chain has TRBV11-1 and TRBJ2-7; possible D gene TRBD2, 7 bases. Germline V gene lookup returns CDR1 SGHAT and CDR2 FQDESV (reference sequence). The ends were cut back, 5 bases at V and 4 bases at J, with 24 bases in the middle. This CDR3 is built from 17 residues. CDR3 nucleotides: TGTGCCAGCAGCCCCCGGGGGCTAGCGGTAACCCTTTACGAGCAGTACTTC. This codes for CASSPRGLAVTLYEQYF.

This clonotype appeared many times. The chain combines TRBV12-5 with TRBJ2-1, with TRBD1 as a possible D gene (6 bases). V lost 6 bases and J lost 4, with 13 bases in between. This CDR3 has 14 amino acids. Per germline, CDR1 LGHNT and CDR2 FRNRAP. In nucleotides, the CDR3 is TGTGCTAGTGGCCCTAGAGACAGGTACAATGAGCAGTTCTTC. The encoded protein is CASGPRDRYNEQFF.

This clonotype turned up a few times. The V call is TRBV12-3 or TRBV12-4, the J call TRBJ1-1; D remains ambiguous. The V gene lost 3 bases and the J gene lost 2 bases, with 10 bases spanning the gap. The CDR3 sequence is 14 residues long. The CDR3 is CASSLEAQNTEAFF. CDR3 nucleotide sequence: TGTGCCAGCAGTTTGGAAGCCCAAAACACTGAAGCTTTCTTT.

V gene TRBV9 combines with J gene TRBJ2-2, with 8 bases that match TRBD2. Germline CDR1 and CDR2: SGDLS and YYNGEE. This CDR3 comprises 15 residues. V lost 1 base and J lost 6; bases outside the gene matches: 5. The CDR3 sequence is CASSVSGSTPGELFF. CDR3 in DNA: TGTGCCAGCAGCGTAAGCGGGAGTACACCCGGGGAGCTGTTTTTT.

This clonotype was picked up many times. The chain uses TRBV10-3 and TRBJ2-7; TRBD2 matches 8 bases. The V gene end was trimmed by 9 bases and the J gene end by 1 base; junction bases not matched to a gene: 11. Germline V gene lookup returns CDR1 ENHRY and CDR2 SYGVKD. This CDR3 has 15 amino acids. The CDR3 reads CAILREGLGSYEQYV. CDR3 sequence (DNA): TGTGCCATTCTACGGGAGGGTCTGGGTTCCTACGAGCAGTACGTC.

This clonotype was counted only a few times. J is TRBJ2-7 and V is TRBV3-1; D is perhaps TRBD2 (6 bases). The V gene lost 1 base and the J gene lost 1 base, with 11 bases spanning the gap. The CDR3 consists of 15 residues. Germline V gene lookup returns CDR1 LGHDT and CDR2 YNNKEL (reference sequence). CDR3 region: CASSQAAGGSYEQYV. The CDR3 DNA reads TGTGCCAGCAGCCAAGCCGCCGGAGGGTCCTACGAGCAGTACGTC.

The chain combines TRBV11-2 with TRBJ2-1; D call uncertain. Germline V gene sequence: CDR1 SGHAT, CDR2 FQNNGV. The CDR3 is 15 residues long. The V gene lost 7 bases and the J gene lost 5 bases, with 18 bases spanning the gap. CDR3 sequence reads: CASTPGTGYHNEQFF. The CDR3 DNA reads as TGTGCCAGCACCCCCGGCACGGGTTATCACAATGAGCAGTTCTTC.

The gene calls are TRBV6-5 and TRBJ2-1, with a tentative D call TRBD2 (6 bases). Trimming took off 8 bases at V and 4 bases at J, with 15 bases between the two ends. The V gene's germline CDR1 is MNHEY and CDR2 SVGAGI. This CDR3 region has 14 residues. CDR3 in DNA: TGTGCCAGCGCCCCCGAGACTAGATACAATGAGCAGTTCTTC. Amino acids: CASAPETRYNEQFF.

The chain links TRBV12-3 or TRBV12-4 to TRBJ2-5; a weak D match, TRBD2 (5 bases). This CDR3 is built from 14 residues. The germline V and J ends were trimmed by 0 bases and 3 bases, with 8 bases remaining between them. The CDR3 nucleotides read TGTGCCAGCAGTTTAGCCGGGAAGAAAGAGACCCAGTACTTC. Translating gives CASSLAGKKETQYF.

This clonotype appeared many times. The chain recombines TRBV5-1 with TRBJ2-2; perhaps D is TRBD1 or TRBD2 (5 bases each). CDR1 and CDR2 from the germline V gene are SGHRS and YFSETQ. The CDR3 is made up of 14 amino acids. Deletions cut 7 bases from V and 8 bases from J, with 18 bases between. The CDR3 region has the DNA TGCGCCAGCGCCGGGACCAGGCATCCGGGGGAGCTGTTTTTT. Protein product: CASAGTRHPGELFF.